Here is one TCR beta chain with its context. The antigen remains undetermined. The junction departs from the called germline gene at one end, perhaps through a read error. TCRdb fed the reads into MiXCR, producing one record per CDR3 protein. The sample lists 85,000 to 120,000 distinct CDR3 sequences; 16% were seen once. This CDR3 is built from 19 residues. The germline gives CDR1 SGHTA, CDR2 FQGNSA. The sample is drawn from a study of T cell repertoires in cytomegalovirus infection. The wider study: Public TCR beta signatures indicated both CMV infection and matching HLA type.

Whole-study findings and limits: It was HLA-C-restricted CMV-specific TCR beta clonotypes that dominated the response ex vivo.

This chain connects TRBV7-2 to TRBJ2-1; TRBD2 matches 8 bases. Sequencing was done on a sample of PBMCs. The clonotype originates from a human donor in good health (CMV status not recorded). Some clones in this sample may be carry-over from other donors' samples. CDR3 protein: CASSLDPPGRAGGRNELFF. CDR3 nucleotides: TGTGCCAGCAGCTTAGACCCGCCCGGGCGGGCGGGGGGACGGAATGAGCTGTTCTTC.